This T cell receptor beta chain appears in the sequencing data of a study of blood T cell repertoires in COVID-19. Study in general: In each case, the material was cDNA or gDNA derived from T cells, B-cell-depleted T cells, or PBMCs.

The CDR3 extends over 13 amino acids. Trimming cost V 4 bases and J 4 bases, with 9 bases left between them. The germline CDR1 and CDR2 sequences are SGHTA and FQGNSA. The repertoire was sequenced with immunoSEQ multiplex PCR; TCRdb's copy has only in-frame clones and lacks some. The sample lists 53,000 or so clones, roughly 78% occurring once. This sequence originates from a man in his sixties with acute or convalescent COVID-19. This sequence joins TRBV7-2 and TRBJ2-3, with unresolved D. Sequencing was performed on peripheral blood. CDR3: CASSYASADTQYF. In DNA form, the CDR3 reads TGTGCCAGCAGCTATGCCAGCGCAGATACGCAGTATTTT.